This TCR beta chain was captured in a study of blood T cell repertoires in COVID-19 (dated by TCRdb to about 2020). Some background on the complete study: The collaborator samples originated in the United States, Italy and Spain and spanned the acute and convalescent phases of COVID-19. Where available, HLA class I and class II types were taken from metadata supplied by the sample provider and were not determined by assay-based typing. The repertoires were released in a freely available public database meant as a resource for research on the immune response to SARS-CoV-2. Nearly every sample came with metadata listing a de-identified subject ID, COVID-19 status, age in years and sex. The dataset comprised deeply sampled blood TCRbeta repertoires from subjects exposed to, actively infected with, or recovered from COVID-19. The samples were drawn from two sources: the first 160 participants of the ongoing ImmuneRACE study, and fewer than 1,500 subjects contributed by 6 global collaborators. The material from the prospective study consisted of cDNA or gDNA derived from T cells, B-cell-depleted T cells, or PBMCs. The research as a whole found: Clinical and demographic metadata were provided uncurated, with the amount varying by source and participant.

A word on this clone: Its cognate antigen has yet to be identified. Nothing much larger sits one base from this clone, and base qualities are not available.

Whole blood was collected in K2EDTA tubes by collaborating institutions according to the institutions' own protocols. For TCRbeta analysis, collaborators shipped samples in one of three forms: frozen whole blood, isolated PBMCs, or DNA extracted from either of those sample types. The immunoSEQ Assay, a bias-controlled multiplex PCR, was used to amplify TCRbeta CDR3 regions from genomic DNA. The authors' pipeline ran thus. Nucleated cell counts per sample were estimated from amplification of reference gene primers within the assay. Sequence reads were collapsed and filtered to measure the absolute abundance of every unique TCRbeta CDR3 rearrangement. For each sample, productive Simpson clonality was calculated as the square root of Simpson's diversity index across productive rearrangements. What TCRdb holds here is the immuneACCESS table cut down to in-frame rearrangements. Part of the clones is not present; checked against another copy, under half of the missing clones reflect an unresolved V gene, and the others are unexplained. V and J calls plus clone size are reproduced from that table; the DNA served to infer D and trimming. This sample is represented by approximately 300,000 clones; about four fifths of them were singletons. Approximately 1.3% of the sample rests with the top ten.

Including cysteine and phenylalanine, the CDR3 has 17 amino acids. The sequence is cut down to CDR3 DNA, 51 bases in frame from base 1. Sequences MNHEY (CDR1) and SVGEGT (CDR2) are obtained from the germline V gene. Germline trimming amounts to 4 bases on V and 3 bases on J, with 5 as the count of junction bases outside the gene matches. This TCR came from a woman aged 45-59 years with acute or convalescent COVID-19. Sequencing was done on a sample of peripheral blood. The chain is made from TRBV6-2 or TRBV6-3 and TRBJ2-3, with TRBD2 identical over 15 junction bases. The CDR3 reads CASSWTSGRARTDTQYF. The nucleotide sequence reads TGTGCCAGCAGTTGGACTAGCGGGAGGGCCAGGACAGATACGCAGTATTTT.